A selection of T cell receptor beta chains follows, all from one sample in a study of T cell responses to AZD1222 COVID-19 vaccine. Some clones are missing from TCRdb's copy, which holds only in-frame ones; the method was immunoSEQ multiplex PCR. The sample gives 100,000 to 150,000 clones, roughly 89% of which show up once; around 7.1% is in the top ten. The material was peripheral blood, obtained 28 days after the second AZD1222 dose. Receptors were obtained from an adult who received the AZD1222 COVID-19 vaccine. CDR3s include the opening cysteine and the closing phenylalanine or tryptophan. The D gene is left open where the match is weak. Clone size appears in some rows only: once, few, many, or a class for an expanded clone.

DNA: TGTGCCAGTAGCCCCAATGGACTAGCGGGGGGGCCGGAGACCCAGTACTTC
CDR3: CASSPNGLAGGPETQYF
size: .
J: TRBJ2-5
V: TRBV19
D: TRBD2

DNA: TGTGCCACCAGCAGAGGAATTGGCCAGGAAGAGACCCAGTACTTC
CDR3: CATSRGIGQEETQYF
size: .
J: TRBJ2-5
V: TRBV15
D: .

DNA: TGTGCCAGCCGGCCCCTGACAGTATATAATGAAAAACTGTTTTTT
CDR3: CASRPLTVYNEKLFF
size: .
J: TRBJ1-4
V: TRBV19
D: .

DNA: TGTGCCTTATTTAGCGGCACAGGGCGGACCGGGGAGCTGTTTTTT
CDR3: CALFSGTGRTGELFF
size: .
J: TRBJ2-2
V: TRBV30
D: .

DNA: TGTGCCATCAGTGACTTACAGGGGAACACTGAAGCTTTCTTT
CDR3: CAISDLQGNTEAFF
size: .
J: TRBJ1-1
V: TRBV10-3
D: .

DNA: TGTGCCAGCAGCTTAACCCGGATAGCGGGGGGGCAGCAGTTCTTC
CDR3: CASSLTRIAGGQQFF
size: .
J: TRBJ2-1
V: TRBV11-1
D: TRBD2

DNA: TGTGCCTGGAGTGCAGACAGGGCCAATCAGCCCCAGCATTTT
CDR3: CAWSADRANQPQHF
size: .
J: TRBJ1-5
V: TRBV30
D: TRBD1

DNA: TGTGCCAGCAGACGACAGGGGGCAATCACAGATACGCAGTATTTT
CDR3: CASRRQGAITDTQYF
size: .
J: TRBJ2-3
V: TRBV6-5
D: TRBD1

DNA: TGTGCCAGCAGTTACGGAGCGGGGCCGTACAATGAGCAGTTCTTC
CDR3: CASSYGAGPYNEQFF
size: .
J: TRBJ2-1
V: TRBV6-5
D: TRBD2

DNA: TGTGCCATCACCCCGCTAGCGGGATTCGCCTACAATGAGCAGTTCTTC
CDR3: CAITPLAGFAYNEQFF
size: .
J: TRBJ2-1
V: TRBV6-2/TRBV6-3
D: TRBD2

DNA: TGTGCCACGGGGTCAGGGAGGGTTGGAAACACCATATATTTT
CDR3: CATGSGRVGNTIYF
size: once
J: TRBJ1-3
V: TRBV7-2
D: .

DNA: TGTGCCAGCTCAGGACAGGGTTCAGAAAACATTCAGTACTTC
CDR3: CASSGQGSENIQYF
size: .
J: TRBJ2-4
V: TRBV18
D: TRBD1

DNA: TGTGCCAGCAGTTACGGATGGGCTAGCGGGAAGGCCAATGAGCAGTTCTTC
CDR3: CASSYGWASGKANEQFF
size: .
J: TRBJ2-1
V: TRBV6-2/TRBV6-3
D: TRBD2

DNA: TGTGCCTGGGGGGGGGCCACCGGGGAGCTGTTTTTT
CDR3: CAWGGATGELFF
size: .
J: TRBJ2-2
V: TRBV12-3/TRBV12-4
D: .

DNA: TGTGCCAGCAGCTTTCTAGCGGGGGATCTCTACGAGCAGTACTTC
CDR3: CASSFLAGDLYEQYF
size: .
J: TRBJ2-7
V: TRBV7-6
D: TRBD2

DNA: TGCGCCAGCAGTGAGGCCGTAGCGGGAAACAATGAGCAGTTCTTC
CDR3: CASSEAVAGNNEQFF
size: .
J: TRBJ2-1
V: TRBV10-1
D: TRBD2

DNA: TGTGCCATCAGTGAGTCGTGGGGGCTGGACTATGGCTACACCTTC
CDR3: CAISESWGLDYGYTF
size: few
J: TRBJ1-2
V: TRBV10-3
D: .

DNA: TGTGCCAGCAGCCCAGGAGGCCGGACCCTTCCTGGAAACACCATATATTTT
CDR3: CASSPGGRTLPGNTIYF
size: .
J: TRBJ1-3
V: TRBV7-8
D: .

DNA: TGTGCCAGCAGCCAAGCAGGGGGCACGGACACTGAAGCTTTCTTT
CDR3: CASSQAGGTDTEAFF
size: .
J: TRBJ1-1
V: TRBV6-5
D: TRBD1

DNA: TGCGCCAGCAGCTTGGGAGGGACAGGGAACGAGCAGTACTTC
CDR3: CASSLGGTGNEQYF
size: .
J: TRBJ2-7
V: TRBV5-1
D: TRBD1